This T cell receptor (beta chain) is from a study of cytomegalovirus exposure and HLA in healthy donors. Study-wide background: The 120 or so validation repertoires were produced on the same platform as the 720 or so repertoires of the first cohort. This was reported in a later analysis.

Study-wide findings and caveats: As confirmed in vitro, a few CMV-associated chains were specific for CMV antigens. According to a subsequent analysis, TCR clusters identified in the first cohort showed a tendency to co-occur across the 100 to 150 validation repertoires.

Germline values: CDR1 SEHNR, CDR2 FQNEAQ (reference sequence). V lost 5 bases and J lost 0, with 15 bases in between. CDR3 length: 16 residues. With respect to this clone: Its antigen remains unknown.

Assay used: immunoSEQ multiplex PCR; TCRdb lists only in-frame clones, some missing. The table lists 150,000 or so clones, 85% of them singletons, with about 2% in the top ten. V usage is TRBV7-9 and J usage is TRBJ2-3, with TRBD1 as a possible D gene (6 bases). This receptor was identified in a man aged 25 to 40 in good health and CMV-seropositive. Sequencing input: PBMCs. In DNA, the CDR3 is TGTGCCAGCAGCCCATACAGGACAGTCAGCACAGATACGCAGTATTTT. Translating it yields CASSPYRTVSTDTQYF.